This TCR beta chain was profiled in a study of radiation and T cells in renal cell carcinoma. General study results and limits: Compared with controls, irradiated tumors showed greater TCR clonality. Dominant CDR3 motifs were more common in irradiated tumors than controls.

Treatment in this sample: 15 Gy SBRT to primary tumor, nephrectomy 4 weeks later. Nephrectomy followed 15 Gy stereotactic body radiation by 4 weeks. Data came from immunoSEQ multiplex PCR; TCRdb stores just in-frame clones and leaves some out. Found here are roughly 9,300 clones, over 55% of them singletons; the top ten hold 15% to 20%. Germline CDR1 MNHEY, CDR2 SMNVEV (reference sequence). The V and J ends lost 6 bases and 1 base, in that order; junction bases with no gene match: 1. There are 14 residues in the CDR3. As concerns this clone: Its cognate antigen is unknown.

The specimen comprised tumor tissue, sampled from a patient whose treatment included radiotherapy and nephrectomy. The rearrangement joins TRBV27 to TRBJ2-2; 8 bases are shared with TRBD2. The TCR sequence derives from a woman aged 45-59 years with renal cell carcinoma. The CDR3 is CASRLAGNTGELFF. Written as DNA, the CDR3 is TGTGCCAGCAGGCTAGCGGGGAACACCGGGGAGCTGTTTTTT.